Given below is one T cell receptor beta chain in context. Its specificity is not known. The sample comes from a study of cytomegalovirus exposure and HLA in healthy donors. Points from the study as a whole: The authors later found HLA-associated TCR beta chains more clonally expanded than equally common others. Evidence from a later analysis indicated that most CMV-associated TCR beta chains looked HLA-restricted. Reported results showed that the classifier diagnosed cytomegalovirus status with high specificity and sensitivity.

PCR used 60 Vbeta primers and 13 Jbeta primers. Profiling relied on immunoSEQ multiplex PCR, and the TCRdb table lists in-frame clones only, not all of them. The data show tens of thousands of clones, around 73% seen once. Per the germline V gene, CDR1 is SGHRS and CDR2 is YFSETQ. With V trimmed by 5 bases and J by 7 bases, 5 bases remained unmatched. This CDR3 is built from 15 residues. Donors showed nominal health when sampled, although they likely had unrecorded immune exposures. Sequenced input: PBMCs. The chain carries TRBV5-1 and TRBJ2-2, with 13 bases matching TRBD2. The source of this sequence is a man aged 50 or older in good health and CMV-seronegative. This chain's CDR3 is CASRGRLAGGGELFF. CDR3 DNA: TGCGCCAGCAGGGGAAGACTAGCGGGGGGCGGGGAGCTGTTTTTT.